This T cell receptor beta chain was recorded in a study of beta chain features in type 1 diabetes (dated by TCRdb to the late 2010s). About the full investigation: Mean age, gender distribution, total cell number and subset yield were not different between patients and healthy donors. A total of over 90,000,000 sorted cells were examined across all samples, and a strong correlation was observed between cell number per subset and RNA yield. In the study, TCRB repertoires of sorted circulating CD4+ T cell subsets from recently diagnosed type 1 diabetes patients were compared with those of matched healthy donors. Regulatory and stem cell-like memory subsets were obtained from only 8 patients and roughly 8 healthy donors, while naive and central memory subsets were obtained from all 30 or so donors. Study-level results and caveats: The naive, central memory and regulatory TCRB repertoires appeared to resemble one another more closely among patients than among healthy donors. Shorter templates might be favored by PCR, yet because patient and control samples were amplified and corrected together, any such skew would affect both groups equally. In all four CD4+ subsets, TCRB CDR3 length was moderately but significantly shorter in type 1 diabetes patients. Only small numbers of individuals were included in the HLA sub-analyses, which left unresolved whether HLA type had any influence on TCRB rearrangement. Fewer insertions and more nucleotide deletions at VDJ recombination sites were observed in patients with type 1 diabetes, implying thymic rearrangement abnormalities. Because cDNA was sequenced instead of genomic DNA, activated cells with high expression could be over-represented, although the groups did not differ in activation or CD3 levels.

Each donor gave one peripheral blood draw, averaging around 120 mL, which was collected into heparinised tubes. Using a panel that included CD45RO, CCR7, CD25, CD127, CD95 and CD27, naive, central memory, regulatory and stem cell-like memory CD4+ T cells were sorted on a BD FACSAria II. Every sorted population had a purity above 95%. PBMCs were isolated immediately by Lymphoprep density gradient centrifugation and stained directly without culture. So that batch effects would be minimized, each experiment stained and sorted samples in pairs, pairing one healthy donor with one patient. All of the isolated RNA was reverse transcribed with the High Capacity cDNA Reverse Transcription Kit, so expressed TCRB transcripts were sequenced. Deep immunoSEQ sequencing was applied to naive, central memory and regulatory T cell samples, giving an average of roughly 3.5 million total reads per sample. Sorted cells were lysed in RLT buffer, and RNA was extracted using DNase-treated RNeasy Micro or Mini kits according to cell number. To prevent cross-contamination, each cell subset was processed individually, whereas patient and healthy donor samples were processed jointly. The immunoSEQ multiplex PCR was used to amplify TCRB sequences from cDNA, yielding 87-bp fragments that span the CDR3 region. Amplicons were sequenced on the Illumina HiSeq platform. Concerning the study's data processing: Synthetic template baselines were used to correct PCR bias computationally, reads within Hamming distance 2 were collapsed together, and singletons that could not be merged were discarded. Reads were aligned against IMGT to assign V, D and J genes, CDR3 length and insertions or deletions at six rearrangement sites. Within each subset, clonotype counts were normalized to sorted cell number, after which true diversity and Gini coefficients were computed with the tcR R package. Repertoire sharing was quantified using the overlap coefficient calculated on TCRB nucleotide sequences. Out-of-frame TCRB sequences from naive cells were analyzed as a proxy for the pre-selection repertoire. What TCRdb holds here is the immuneACCESS table cut down to in-frame rearrangements. Part of the clones is not present; checked against another copy, under half of the missing clones reflect an unresolved V gene, and the others are unexplained. The DNA gave D and trimming, while V, J and clone size come from that table. Counted in this sample were 810,000 or so clones; 17% of them appeared once. The top ten constitute around 0.02% of the sample.

Worth noting for this clone: What antigen it recognizes has not been identified. Base-call qualities are not available, and no considerably larger clone is one nucleotide away. The same CDR3 can be traced to other DNA sequences in this sample.

The sequence was obtained from a woman aged 18-35 years in good health. Specimen: naive CD4+ T cells from blood. Explained via the paper, the cell subset or site label denotes: true naive CD4+ T cells.

The CDR3 is CASSIGTGVAKNIQYF. The DNA sequence reads TGTGCCAGTAGTATCGGAACAGGGGTGGCCAAAAACATTCAGTACTTC. The chain links TRBV19 with TRBJ2-4; 7 of the junction bases match TRBD1. The CDR1 and CDR2 encoded by the germline V gene (reference sequence) are LNHDA and SQIVND. Taken from cysteine to phenylalanine, the CDR3 has 16 residues. Kept here is only the CDR3 DNA, which spans 48 bases and is read in frame from base 1. Germline trimming amounts to 3 bases on V and 1 base on J, with 6 as the count of junction bases outside the gene matches.